The 9 T cell receptor beta chains below come from one sample, sequenced in a study of immune cell composition in non-small cell lung cancer. This table comes from immunoSEQ multiplex PCR, and its TCRdb copy is limited to in-frame clones, with some not included. Of 4,500 to 5,500 clones in the sample, roughly 72% are singletons; the top ten hold roughly 13%. Normal lung sampling was at least 3 cm from the tumour, as distant as possible. Sequenced input: non-adjacent lung tissue. Every receptor here comes from a human donor with non-small cell lung cancer.

This chain joins TRBV2 and TRBJ2-7; the D gene is possibly TRBD1 (6 bases). The V and J ends lost 7 bases and 1 base respectively, with 17 bases between them. Germline V gene lookup returns CDR1 SNHLY and CDR2 FYNNEI. This CDR3 comprises 15 residues. CDR3 region: CASTTDRNPSYEQYF. The CDR3 region has the DNA TGTGCCAGCACAACTGACAGGAACCCTTCCTACGAGCAGTACTTC. Complete variable domain (other parts from reference TRBV2 and TRBJ2-7): EPEVTQTPSHQVTQMGQEVILRCVPISNHLYFYWYRQILGQKVEFLVSFYNNEISEKSEIFDDQFSVERPDGSNFTLKIRSTKLEDSAMYFCASTTDRNPSYEQYFGPGTRLTVT.

This chain joins TRBV4-3 and TRBJ2-3, with 8 bases identical to TRBD2. J was trimmed by 1 base and V by 0 bases; bases with no gene match: 3. The CDR3 is made up of 16 amino acids. Germline V lookup: CDR1 LGHNA, CDR2 YSLEER. CDR3 amino acids: CASSQDPGGGTDTQYF. Written as DNA, the CDR3 is TGCGCCAGCAGCCAAGATCCGGGGGGGGGCACAGATACGCAGTATTTT.

The chain is built from TRBV4-3 and TRBJ1-4; the D is unclear. The CDR3 covers 13 residues. Germline values: CDR1 LGHNA, CDR2 YSLEER. Trimming left V 2 bases short and J 5 bases short, with 6 bases between. CDR3 protein: CASSQSANEKLFF. CDR3 bases: TGCGCCAGCAGCCAAAGCGCGAATGAAAAACTGTTTTTT.

A few counts support this clone. V gene TRBV7-9 combines with J gene TRBJ1-2; perhaps TRBD1 as D (5 bases). The germline V and J ends were trimmed by 5 bases and 4 bases, with 14 bases remaining between them. This CDR3 region has 14 residues. Germline CDR1 reads SEHNR; CDR2 reads FQNEAQ (reference sequence). The CDR3 nucleotides read TGTGCCAGCAGCCCGACGGGGGAGGCCTATGGCTACACCTTC. Protein product: CASSPTGEAYGYTF. Drawing the rest from reference TRBV7-9 and TRBJ1-2, the complete variable domain is DTGVSQNPRHKITKRGQNVTFRCDPISEHNRLYWYRQTLGQGPEFLTYFQNEAQLEKSRLLSDRFSAERPKGSFSTLEIQRTEQGDSAMYLCASSPTGEAYGYTFGSGTRLTVV.

The chain recombines TRBV7-2 with TRBJ2-7; maybe TRBD2 (6 bases). The CDR3 extends over 13 amino acids. Trimming removed 3 bases from V and 5 bases from J, with 11 bases in between. Germline V gene lookup returns CDR1 SGHTA and CDR2 FQGNSA. The CDR3 here is CASSFSGSNEQYF. CDR3 bases: TGTGCCAGCAGCTTTTCCGGGAGCAACGAGCAGTACTTC.

V and J are TRBV25-1 and TRBJ2-5; 9 bases match TRBD1. V trimming: 2 bases; J trimming: 5 bases; junction bases outside the gene matches: 0. This CDR3 comprises 13 residues. Looked up from germline, CDR1 is MGHDK and CDR2 is SYGVNS. CDR3 region: CASSETGGETQYF. The CDR3 nucleotides are TGTGCCAGCAGTGAAACAGGGGGCGAGACCCAGTACTTC.

Within the sample, this clone is large. The chain recombines TRBV4-2 with TRBJ2-1; 10 positions agree with TRBD2. Germline CDR1 reads LGHNA; CDR2 reads YNFKEQ. With 4 bases clipped from V and 9 bases from J, the junction kept 6 bases outside the gene matches. There are 14 residues in the CDR3. The CDR3 region is CASSPPSGSGEQFF. The CDR3 nucleotides are TGTGCCAGCAGCCCCCCTAGCGGGAGTGGTGAGCAGTTCTTC.

This clone was detected only a few times. J is TRBJ2-3 and V is TRBV5-6; a weak D match, TRBD2 (6 bases). CDR3 size: 15 residues. Germline values: CDR1 SGHDT, CDR2 YYEEEE. Trimming pared 3 bases from V and 4 bases from J, leaving 15 bases between. Written as DNA, the CDR3 is TGTGCCAGCAGCTCCGGGGGAGGCTCGGCAGATACGCAGTATTTT. This encodes CASSSGGGSADTQYF.

This sequence joins TRBV9 and TRBJ1-5; D might be TRBD1 (5 bases). Trimming left V 0 bases short and J 5 bases short, with 9 bases between. The CDR3 loop spans 14 amino acids. Germline assignment: CDR1 SGDLS and CDR2 YYNGEE. CDR3 region: CASSVDDSHQPQHF. Here the CDR3 DNA reads TGTGCCAGCAGCGTAGATGACAGTCATCAGCCCCAGCATTTT.